Many counts were recorded for the clone carrying this T cell receptor beta chain. Antigen: not known. This CDR3 is 14 amino acids long. V gave up 2 bases and J gave up 7 bases, with 12 bases separating them. Germline loops: CDR1 SGHRS, CDR2 YFSETQ. TCRdb used MiXCR to reprocess the 5' RACE reads, holding one entry per CDR3 protein. The table lists some 15,000 distinct CDR3 sequences, about 4.4% of them singletons. This entry comes from a study of spatial heterogeneity in lung cancer. Study-level results: For expanded intratumoral alpha and beta TCRs, counts tracked tumor mutation counts.

Time point noted: sample taken at primary tumor resection. The V gene is TRBV5-1, the J gene TRBJ1-4; the D is unclear. The TCR was taken from a female donor with early-stage non-small cell lung cancer. The sample here was lung tumor tissue, taken at surgery. The CDR3 coding sequence is TGCGCCAGCAGCTTTTCGGCTCGGGGTGAAAAACTGTTTTTT. Translating gives CASSFSARGEKLFF.